Below are 10 T cell receptor beta chains sequenced from a single sample in a study of identical twins. Each CDR3 protein is one row after TCRdb ran MiXCR on the 5' RACE reads. The sample consists of roughly 770,000 distinct CDR3 sequences, 15% to 20% of them appearing once. These same records also appear under a second study, on T cells expressing NK-cell markers.

Sequenced sample: PBMCs. The receptors shown here come from a woman under 30 in good health.

The V and J genes are TRBV20-1 and TRBJ1-6, with 7 bases lining up with TRBD1. Unmatched junction bases numbered 13, after V lost 3 bases and J lost 11 bases. The CDR3 spans 15 residues. CDR1 is DFQATT and CDR2 is SNEGSKA in the germline V gene (reference sequence). CDR3 bases: TGCAGTGCTAGGCCGGGGTCAGGGGGAAATCCACCCCTCCACTTT. This translates into CSARPGSGGNPPLHF.

V and J are TRBV4-2 and TRBJ2-7; D unresolved. Germline-derived CDR1 and CDR2 are LGHNA and YNFKEQ. The CDR3 runs 13 residues. Trimming left V 3 bases short and J 5 bases short, with 11 bases between. This chain's CDR3 is CASSQLVGDEQYF. The CDR3, as DNA: TGTGCCAGCAGCCAGCTAGTAGGCGACGAGCAGTACTTC.

The V and J genes are TRBV4-3 and TRBJ1-5; weak D call: TRBD1 (5 bases). V lost 0 bases and J 2 bases, leaving 8 bases between the germline ends. The germline V gene encodes CDR1 LGHNA and CDR2 YSLEER. The CDR3 is 15 amino acids. The CDR3 reads CASSQDEQGNQPQHF. In nucleotides, the CDR3 is TGCGCCAGCAGCCAAGATGAACAGGGCAATCAGCCCCAGCATTTT.

V and J are TRBV7-2 and TRBJ1-2; D is unresolved. From germline, CDR1 is SGHTA and CDR2 FQGNSA. CDR3 length: 14 residues. V was trimmed by 3 bases and J by 2 bases, leaving 10 bases between them. This CDR3 is CASSFGRRNYGYTF. CDR3 nucleotide sequence: TGTGCCAGCAGCTTCGGGCGACGGAACTATGGCTACACCTTC.

This chain links TRBV3-1 with TRBJ2-5, with 8 bases fitting TRBD2. Germline V gene lookup returns CDR1 LGHDT and CDR2 YNNKEL (reference sequence). The CDR3 loop spans 17 amino acids. The V and J ends lost 0 bases and 0 bases, in that order; junction bases with no gene match: 6. The CDR3 loop is CASSQEAAGVYQETQYF. The CDR3 DNA is TGTGCCAGCAGCCAAGAGGCAGCGGGGGTCTACCAAGAGACCCAGTACTTC.

This clonotype has only a few counts. The V call is TRBV4-3, the J call TRBJ1-1, with unresolved D. Trimming cost V 4 bases and J 7 bases, with 16 bases left between them. Germline-derived CDR1 and CDR2 are LGHNA and YSLEER. There are 14 residues in the CDR3. CDR3 coding DNA: TGCGCCAGCAGCCTCCGTGTTGGGTCTTTTGAAGCTTTCTTT. Protein sequence: CASSLRVGSFEAFF.

This clonotype was seen repeatedly, ten times or more. The chain combines TRBV20-1 with TRBJ1-5; D not certain. From germline, CDR1 is DFQATT and CDR2 SNEGSKA (reference sequence). Trimming shortened V by 1 base and J by 1 base, and 5 bases separated the two germline ends. The CDR3 covers 13 residues. CDR3 protein: CSARADSNQPQHF. CDR3 DNA: TGCAGTGCTAGAGCCGACAGCAATCAGCCCCAGCATTTT.

This clonotype was counted between two and nine times. This chain connects TRBV20-1 to TRBJ2-7; perhaps D is TRBD1 or TRBD2 (5 bases each). The germline V gene has CDR1 DFQATT and CDR2 SNEGSKA (reference sequence). The CDR3 runs to 11 residues. Trimming left V 6 bases short and J 3 bases short, with 9 bases between. The CDR3: CSAGVDYEQYF. CDR3 coding DNA: TGCAGTGCGGGGGTAGACTACGAGCAGTACTTC.

This clonotype was seen a few times. The V gene is TRBV7-2, the J gene TRBJ2-6, with D perhaps TRBD1 (5 bases). Germline V CDR1 and CDR2: SGHTA, FQGNSA. The length of the CDR3 is 13 residues. The CDR3 bases are TGTGCGACCAGGGCCTCTGGGGCCAACGTCCTGACTTTC. Amino acids: CATRASGANVLTF.

The sample holds one count of this clonotype. Germline is not matched at one junction end, which may reflect a read error. The rearrangement links TRBV3-1 to TRBJ2-7; tentatively, D is TRBD1 (5 bases). Germline CDR1 and CDR2: LGHDT and YNNKEL (reference sequence). The CDR3 loop spans 15 amino acids. CDR3 coding DNA: TGTGCCAGCTGCCAAACTGCGCGACAGCTCTACGAGCAGTACTTC. Its translation: CASCQTARQLYEQYF.